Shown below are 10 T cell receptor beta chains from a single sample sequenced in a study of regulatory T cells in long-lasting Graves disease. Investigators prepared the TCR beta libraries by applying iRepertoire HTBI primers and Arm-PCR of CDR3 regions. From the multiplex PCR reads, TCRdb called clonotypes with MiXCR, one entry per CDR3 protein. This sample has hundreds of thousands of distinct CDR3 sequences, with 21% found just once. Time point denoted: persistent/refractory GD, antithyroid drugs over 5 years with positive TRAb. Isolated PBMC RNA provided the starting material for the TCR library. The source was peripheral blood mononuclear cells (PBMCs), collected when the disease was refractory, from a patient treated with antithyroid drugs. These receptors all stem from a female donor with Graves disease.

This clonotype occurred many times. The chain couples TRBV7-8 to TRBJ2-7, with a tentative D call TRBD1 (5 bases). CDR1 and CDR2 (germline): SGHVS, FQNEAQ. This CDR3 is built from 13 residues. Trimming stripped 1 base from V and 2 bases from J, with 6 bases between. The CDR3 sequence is CASSLETAYEQYF. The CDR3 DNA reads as TGTGCCAGCAGCTTAGAGACAGCCTACGAGCAGTACTTC.

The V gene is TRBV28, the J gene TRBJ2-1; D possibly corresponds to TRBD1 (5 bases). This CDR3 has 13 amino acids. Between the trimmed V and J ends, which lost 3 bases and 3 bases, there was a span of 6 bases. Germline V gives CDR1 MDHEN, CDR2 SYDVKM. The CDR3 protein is CASSFDSYNEQFF. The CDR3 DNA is TGTGCCAGCAGTTTCGACAGCTACAATGAGCAGTTCTTC.

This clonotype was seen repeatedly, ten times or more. The DNA of the CDR3 is TGTGCCAGCAGCCCAGCCGGGACTAGCTTCCACGAGCAGTACTTC. It codes for CASSPAGTSFHEQYF. This rearrangement joins TRBV7-9 to TRBJ2-7; TRBD2 agrees at 9 bases. The V and J ends lost 5 bases and 5 bases, in that order; junction bases with no gene match: 10. The CDR3 length is 15 residues. The germline gives CDR1 SEHNR, CDR2 FQNEAQ (reference sequence). Complete variable domain (other parts from reference TRBV7-9 and TRBJ2-7): DTGVSQNPRHKITKRGQNVTFRCDPISEHNRLYWYRQTLGQGPEFLTYFQNEAQLEKSRLLSDRFSAERPKGSFSTLEIQRTEQGDSAMYLCASSPAGTSFHEQYFGPGTRLTVT.

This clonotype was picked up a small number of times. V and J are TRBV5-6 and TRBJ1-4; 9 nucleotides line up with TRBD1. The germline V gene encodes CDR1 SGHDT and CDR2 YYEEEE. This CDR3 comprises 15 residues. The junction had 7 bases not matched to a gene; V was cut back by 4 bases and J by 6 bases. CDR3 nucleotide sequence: TGTGCCAGCAGCAGGGGGACAGGGCAATATGAAAAACTGTTTTTT. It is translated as CASSRGTGQYEKLFF.

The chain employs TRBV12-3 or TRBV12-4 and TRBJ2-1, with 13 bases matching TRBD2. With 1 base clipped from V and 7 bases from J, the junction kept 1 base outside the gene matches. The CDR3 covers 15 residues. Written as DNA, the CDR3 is TGTGCCAGCAGTTTAGAGGGACTAGCGGGGAATGAGCAGTTCTTC. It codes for CASSLEGLAGNEQFF.

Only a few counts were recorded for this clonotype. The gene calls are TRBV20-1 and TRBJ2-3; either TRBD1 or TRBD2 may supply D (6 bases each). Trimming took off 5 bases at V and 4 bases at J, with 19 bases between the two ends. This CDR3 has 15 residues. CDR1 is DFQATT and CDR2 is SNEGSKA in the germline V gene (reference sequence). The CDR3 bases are TGCAGTGCTGCCAGGGGAGCGGGTAACTCAGATACGCAGTATTTT. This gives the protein CSAARGAGNSDTQYF.

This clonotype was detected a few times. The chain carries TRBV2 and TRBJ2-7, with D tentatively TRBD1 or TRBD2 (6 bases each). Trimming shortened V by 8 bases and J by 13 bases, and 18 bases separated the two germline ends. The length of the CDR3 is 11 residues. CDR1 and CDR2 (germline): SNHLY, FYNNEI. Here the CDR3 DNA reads TGTGCCAGCCGGAGGGGGACTCATGCCTACTTC. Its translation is CASRRGTHAYF.

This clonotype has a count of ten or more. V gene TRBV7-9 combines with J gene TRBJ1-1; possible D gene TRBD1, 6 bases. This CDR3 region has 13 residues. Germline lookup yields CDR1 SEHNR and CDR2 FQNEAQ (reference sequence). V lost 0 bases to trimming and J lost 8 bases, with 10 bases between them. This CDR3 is CASSLASGAEAFF. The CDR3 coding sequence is TGTGCCAGCAGCTTAGCCTCGGGGGCCGAAGCTTTCTTT.

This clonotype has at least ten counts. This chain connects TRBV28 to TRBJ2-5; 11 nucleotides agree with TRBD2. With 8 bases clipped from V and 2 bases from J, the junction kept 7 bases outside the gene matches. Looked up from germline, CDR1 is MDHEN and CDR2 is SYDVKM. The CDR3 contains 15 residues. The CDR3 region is CASGGTSGEQETQYF. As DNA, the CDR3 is TGTGCCAGCGGAGGGACTAGCGGAGAGCAAGAGACCCAGTACTTC.

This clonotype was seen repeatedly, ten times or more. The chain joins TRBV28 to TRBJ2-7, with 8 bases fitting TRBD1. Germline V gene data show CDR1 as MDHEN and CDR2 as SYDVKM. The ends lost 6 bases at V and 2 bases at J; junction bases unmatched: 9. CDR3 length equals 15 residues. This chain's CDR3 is CASSPSGQGAYEQYF. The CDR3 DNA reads TGTGCCAGCAGCCCCTCTGGACAGGGAGCCTACGAGCAGTACTTC. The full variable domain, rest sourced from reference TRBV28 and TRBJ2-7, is DVKVTQSSRYLVKRTGEKVFLECVQDMDHENMFWYRQDPGLGLRLIYFSYDVKMKEKGDIPEGYSVSREKKERFSLILESASTNQTSMYLCASSPSGQGAYEQYFGPGTRLTVT.